This T cell receptor beta chain was observed in a study of monozygotic twins with inflammatory bowel disease. No DNA is given; TCRdb re-called the 5' RACE reads and lists each CDR3 protein once. In all, the sample yields roughly 100,000 distinct CDR3 sequences. There are 15 residues in the CDR3. CDR1 and CDR2 (germline): SGHTA, FQGNSA. The sequencing input was blood. This sequence joins TRBV7-2 and TRBJ2-5; TCRdb returns TRBD1, unconfirmable since there is no DNA. The TCR was taken from a human donor with ulcerative colitis or Crohn's disease, or a healthy co-twin of an affected twin (not recorded which). CDR3: CASSFSGTTQETQYF. Drawing the rest from reference TRBV7-2 and TRBJ2-5, the complete variable domain is GAGVSQSPSNKVTEKGKDVELRCDPISGHTALYWYRQSLGQGLEFLIYFQGNSAPDKSGLPSDRFSAERTGGSVSTLTIQRTQQEDSAVYLCASSFSGTTQETQYFGPGTRLLVL.